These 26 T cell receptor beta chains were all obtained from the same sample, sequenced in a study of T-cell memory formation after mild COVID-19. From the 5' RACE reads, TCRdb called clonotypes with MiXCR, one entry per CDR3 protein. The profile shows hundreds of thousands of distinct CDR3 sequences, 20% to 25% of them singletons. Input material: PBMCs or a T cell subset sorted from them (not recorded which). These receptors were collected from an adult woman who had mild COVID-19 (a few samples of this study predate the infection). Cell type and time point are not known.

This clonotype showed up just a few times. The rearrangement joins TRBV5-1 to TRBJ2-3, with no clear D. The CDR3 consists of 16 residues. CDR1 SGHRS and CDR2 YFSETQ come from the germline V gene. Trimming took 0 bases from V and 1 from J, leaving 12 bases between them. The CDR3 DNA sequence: TGCGCCAGCAGCTTGGGGGTGACCCCTGGCACAGATACGCAGTATTTT. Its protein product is CASSLGVTPGTDTQYF.

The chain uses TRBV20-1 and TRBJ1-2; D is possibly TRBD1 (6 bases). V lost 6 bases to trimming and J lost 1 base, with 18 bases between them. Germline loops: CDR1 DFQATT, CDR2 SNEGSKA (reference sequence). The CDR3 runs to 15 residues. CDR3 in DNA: TGCAGTGCGGGGAGACAGGCCAGCCTTAACTATGGCTACACCTTC. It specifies CSAGRQASLNYGYTF.

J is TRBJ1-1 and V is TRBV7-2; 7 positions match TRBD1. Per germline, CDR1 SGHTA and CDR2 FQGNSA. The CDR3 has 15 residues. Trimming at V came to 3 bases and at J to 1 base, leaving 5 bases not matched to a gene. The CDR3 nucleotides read TGTGCCAGCAGCTTCTACAGGGGTAAGAACACTGAAGCTTTCTTT. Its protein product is CASSFYRGKNTEAFF.

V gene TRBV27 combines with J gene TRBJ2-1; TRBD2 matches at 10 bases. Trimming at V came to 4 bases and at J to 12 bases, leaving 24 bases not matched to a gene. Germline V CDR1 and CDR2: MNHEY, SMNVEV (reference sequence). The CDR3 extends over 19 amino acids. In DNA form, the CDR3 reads TGTGCCAGCAGTTCCACTACCCCGAAGCTAGCGGGAGCAAGCCGCAGGCAGTTCTTC. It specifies CASSSTTPKLAGASRRQFF.

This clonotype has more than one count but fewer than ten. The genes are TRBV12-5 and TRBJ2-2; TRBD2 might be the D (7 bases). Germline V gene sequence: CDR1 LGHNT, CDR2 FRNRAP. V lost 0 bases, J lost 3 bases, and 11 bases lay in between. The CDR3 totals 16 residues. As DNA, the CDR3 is TGTGCTAGTGGTTTGGTCGCGGGGGCGTACACCGGGGAGCTGTTTTTT. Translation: CASGLVAGAYTGELFF.

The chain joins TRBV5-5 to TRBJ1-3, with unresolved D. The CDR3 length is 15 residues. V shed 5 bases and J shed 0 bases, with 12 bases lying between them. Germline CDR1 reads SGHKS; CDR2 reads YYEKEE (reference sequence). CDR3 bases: TGTGCCAGCAGTCGCGACGGTAACTCTGGAAACACCATATATTTT. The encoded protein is CASSRDGNSGNTIYF.

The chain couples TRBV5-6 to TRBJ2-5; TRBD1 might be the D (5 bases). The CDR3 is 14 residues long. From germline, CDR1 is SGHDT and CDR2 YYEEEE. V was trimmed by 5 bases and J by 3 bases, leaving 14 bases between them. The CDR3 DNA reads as TGTGCCAGCAGGGTCTTCAGGGATGAAGAGACCCAGTACTTC. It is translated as CASRVFRDEETQYF.

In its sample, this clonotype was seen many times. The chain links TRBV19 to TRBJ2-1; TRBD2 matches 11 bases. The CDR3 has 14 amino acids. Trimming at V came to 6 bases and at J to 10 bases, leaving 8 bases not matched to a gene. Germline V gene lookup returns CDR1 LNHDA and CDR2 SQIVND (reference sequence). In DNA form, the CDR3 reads TGTGCCAGTAGCGGGGGACTAGCGGAGTGGGAGCAGTTCTTC. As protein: CASSGGLAEWEQFF.

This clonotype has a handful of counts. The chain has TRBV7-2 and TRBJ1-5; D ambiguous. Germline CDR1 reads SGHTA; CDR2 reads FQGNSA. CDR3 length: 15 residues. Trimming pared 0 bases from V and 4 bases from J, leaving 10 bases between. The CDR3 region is CASSLARHFNQPQHF. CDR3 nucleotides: TGTGCCAGCAGCTTAGCGCGACACTTTAATCAGCCCCAGCATTTT.

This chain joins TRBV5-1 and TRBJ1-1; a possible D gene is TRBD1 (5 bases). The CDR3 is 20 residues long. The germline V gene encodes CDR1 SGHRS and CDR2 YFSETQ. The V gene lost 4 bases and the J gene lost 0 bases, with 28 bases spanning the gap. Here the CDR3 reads CASSPRPPQGPSLMNTEAFF. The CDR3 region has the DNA TGCGCCAGCAGCCCCCGGCCCCCGCAGGGCCCCTCGTTGATGAACACTGAAGCTTTCTTT.

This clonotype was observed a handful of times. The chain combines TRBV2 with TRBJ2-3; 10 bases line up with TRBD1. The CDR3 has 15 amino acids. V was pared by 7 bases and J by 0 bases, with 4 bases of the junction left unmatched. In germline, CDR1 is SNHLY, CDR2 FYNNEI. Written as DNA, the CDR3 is TGTGCCAGCACCCGGGACAGGGGAAGCACAGATACGCAGTATTTT. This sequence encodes CASTRDRGSTDTQYF.

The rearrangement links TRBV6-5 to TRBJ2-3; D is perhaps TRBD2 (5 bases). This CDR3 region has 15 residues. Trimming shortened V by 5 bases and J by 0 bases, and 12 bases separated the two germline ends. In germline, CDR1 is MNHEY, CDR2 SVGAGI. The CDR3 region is CASSPLGASTDTQYF. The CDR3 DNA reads TGTGCCAGCAGTCCTTTGGGAGCGAGCACAGATACGCAGTATTTT.

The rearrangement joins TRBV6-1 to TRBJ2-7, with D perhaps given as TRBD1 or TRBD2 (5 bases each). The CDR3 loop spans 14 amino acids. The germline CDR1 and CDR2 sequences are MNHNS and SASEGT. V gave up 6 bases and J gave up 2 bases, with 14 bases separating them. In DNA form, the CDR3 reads TGTGCCAGCAGGAGGGAAGAGGGGACCTACGAGCAGTACTTC. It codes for CASRREEGTYEQYF.

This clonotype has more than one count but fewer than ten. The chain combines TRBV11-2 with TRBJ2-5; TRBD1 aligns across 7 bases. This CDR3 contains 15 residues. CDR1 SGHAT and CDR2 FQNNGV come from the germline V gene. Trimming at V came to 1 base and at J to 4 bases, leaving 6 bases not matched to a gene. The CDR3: CASSLVRGLGETQYF. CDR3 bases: TGTGCCAGCAGCTTAGTAAGGGGGCTCGGAGAGACCCAGTACTTC.

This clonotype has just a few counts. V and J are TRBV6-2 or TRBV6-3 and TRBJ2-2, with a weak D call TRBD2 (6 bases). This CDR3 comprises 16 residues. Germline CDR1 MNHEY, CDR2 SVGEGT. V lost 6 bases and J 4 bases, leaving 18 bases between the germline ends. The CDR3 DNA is TGTGCCAGCAGCTCCGGGACTCTACGCCTCACCGGGGAGCTGTTTTTT. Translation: CASSSGTLRLTGELFF.

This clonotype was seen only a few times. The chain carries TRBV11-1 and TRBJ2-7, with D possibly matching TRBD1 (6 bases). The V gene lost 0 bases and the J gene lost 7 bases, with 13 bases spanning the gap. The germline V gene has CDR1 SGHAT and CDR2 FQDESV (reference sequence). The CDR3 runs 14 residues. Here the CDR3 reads CASSLADRFVEQYF. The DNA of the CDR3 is TGTGCCAGCAGCTTAGCAGACAGGTTCGTGGAGCAGTACTTC.

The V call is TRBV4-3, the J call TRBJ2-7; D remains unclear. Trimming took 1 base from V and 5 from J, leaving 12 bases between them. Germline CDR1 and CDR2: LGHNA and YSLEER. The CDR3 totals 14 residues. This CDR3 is CASSQAFERHEQYF. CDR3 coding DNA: TGCGCCAGCAGCCAAGCGTTTGAGAGACACGAGCAGTACTTC.

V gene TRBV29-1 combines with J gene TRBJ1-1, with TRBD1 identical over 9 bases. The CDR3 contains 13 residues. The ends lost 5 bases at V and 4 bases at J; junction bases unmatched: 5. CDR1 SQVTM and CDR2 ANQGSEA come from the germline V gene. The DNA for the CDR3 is TGCAGCGTTTTTGGACAGGGGAGCACTGAAGCTTTCTTT. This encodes CSVFGQGSTEAFF.

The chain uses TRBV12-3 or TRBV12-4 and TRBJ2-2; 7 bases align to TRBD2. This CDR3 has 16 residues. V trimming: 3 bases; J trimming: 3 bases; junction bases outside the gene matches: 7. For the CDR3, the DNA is TGTGCCAGCAGTTTCCAAGCGGGATTTGACACCGGGGAGCTGTTTTTT. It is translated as CASSFQAGFDTGELFF.

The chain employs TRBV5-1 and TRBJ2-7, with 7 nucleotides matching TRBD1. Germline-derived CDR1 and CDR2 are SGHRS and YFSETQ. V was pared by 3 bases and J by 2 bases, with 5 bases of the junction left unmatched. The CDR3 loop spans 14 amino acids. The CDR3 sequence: CASSSYGTAYEQYF. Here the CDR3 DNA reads TGCGCCAGCAGCTCCTACGGGACAGCCTACGAGCAGTACTTC.

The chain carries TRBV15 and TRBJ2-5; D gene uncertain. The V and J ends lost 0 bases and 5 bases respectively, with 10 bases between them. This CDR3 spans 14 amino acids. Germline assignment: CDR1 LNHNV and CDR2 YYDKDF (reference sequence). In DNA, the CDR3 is TGTGCCACCAGCAGAGATTCGTTAGGGGAGACCCAGTACTTC. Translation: CATSRDSLGETQYF.

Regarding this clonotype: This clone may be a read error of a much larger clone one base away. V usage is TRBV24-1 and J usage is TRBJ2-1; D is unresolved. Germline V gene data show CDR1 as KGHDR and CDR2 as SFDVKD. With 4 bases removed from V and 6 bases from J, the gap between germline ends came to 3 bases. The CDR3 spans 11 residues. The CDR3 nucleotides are TGTGCCACCAGTGACTCCAATGAGCAGTTCTTC. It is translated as CATSDSNEQFF.

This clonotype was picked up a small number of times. CDR3 protein: CATTGTGGTEQYF. In nucleotides, the CDR3 is TGTGCCACGACCGGGACAGGGGGCACGGAGCAGTACTTC. J is TRBJ2-7 and V is TRBV10-3, with 12 nucleotides matching TRBD1. The CDR3 extends over 13 amino acids. J was trimmed by 7 bases and V by 10 bases; bases with no gene match: 8. Looked up from germline, CDR1 is ENHRY and CDR2 is SYGVKD.

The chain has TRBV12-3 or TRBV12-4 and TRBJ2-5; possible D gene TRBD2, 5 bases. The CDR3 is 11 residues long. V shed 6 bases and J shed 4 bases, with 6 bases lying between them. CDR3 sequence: CASRAGETQYF. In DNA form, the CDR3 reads TGTGCCAGCAGGGCGGGAGAGACCCAGTACTTC.

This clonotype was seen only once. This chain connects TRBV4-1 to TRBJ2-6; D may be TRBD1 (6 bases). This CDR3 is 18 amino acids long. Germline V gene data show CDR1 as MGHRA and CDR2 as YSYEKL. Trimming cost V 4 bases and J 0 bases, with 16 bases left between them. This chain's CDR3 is CASSLGPGQSSGANVLTF. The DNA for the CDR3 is TGCGCCAGCAGCCTAGGGCCAGGACAGAGCTCTGGGGCCAACGTCCTGACTTTC.

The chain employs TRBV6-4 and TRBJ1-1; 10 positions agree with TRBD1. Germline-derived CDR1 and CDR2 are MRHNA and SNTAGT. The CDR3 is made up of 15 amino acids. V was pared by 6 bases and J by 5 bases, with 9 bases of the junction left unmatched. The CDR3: CASRERQGAATEAFF. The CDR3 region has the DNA TGTGCCAGCAGGGAGAGACAGGGGGCCGCTACTGAAGCTTTCTTT.